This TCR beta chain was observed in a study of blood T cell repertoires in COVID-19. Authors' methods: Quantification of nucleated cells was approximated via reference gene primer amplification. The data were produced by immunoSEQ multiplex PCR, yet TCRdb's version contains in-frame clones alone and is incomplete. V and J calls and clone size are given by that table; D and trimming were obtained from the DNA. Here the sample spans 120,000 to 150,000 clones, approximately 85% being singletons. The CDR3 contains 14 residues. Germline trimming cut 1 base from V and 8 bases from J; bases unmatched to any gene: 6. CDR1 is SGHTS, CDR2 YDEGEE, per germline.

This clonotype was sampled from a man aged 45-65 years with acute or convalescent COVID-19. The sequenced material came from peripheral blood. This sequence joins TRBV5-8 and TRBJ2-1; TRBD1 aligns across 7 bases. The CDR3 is CASSLWQGVYEQFF. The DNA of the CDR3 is TGTGCCAGCAGCTTGTGGCAGGGGGTCTATGAGCAGTTCTTC.